Shown below are 27 T cell receptor beta chains from a single sample sequenced in a study of T cell responses to AZD1222 COVID-19 vaccine. TCRdb's table, derived via immunoSEQ multiplex PCR, lists solely in-frame clones and lacks some. The sample consists of 120,000 to 150,000 clones, approximately 88% of them appearing once. The sample consisted of peripheral blood, taken on day 0 of AZD1222 vaccination. The receptors derive from an adult in good health.

V usage is TRBV7-8 and J usage is TRBJ1-6, with D unresolved. Germline V gives CDR1 SGHVS, CDR2 FQNEAQ. V lost 2 bases and J 7 bases, leaving 12 bases between the germline ends. CDR3 length equals 15 residues. The CDR3 region has the DNA TGTGCCAGCAGCTTACAACCGGGAAGGAATTCACCCCTCCACTTT. Translation gives CASSLQPGRNSPLHF.

The chain carries TRBV6-2 or TRBV6-3 and TRBJ2-2; D is possibly TRBD1 (5 bases). Trimming left V 3 bases short and J 6 bases short, with 14 bases between. This CDR3 has 15 residues. Germline CDR1 MNHEY, CDR2 SVGEGT. CDR3 region: CASSYQAARAGELFF. The CDR3 region has the DNA TGTGCCAGCAGTTATCAGGCGGCCAGGGCCGGGGAGCTGTTTTTT.

The chain combines TRBV9 with TRBJ1-1; no reliable D call. The CDR3 covers 14 residues. Trimming cost V 4 bases and J 0 bases, with 10 bases left between them. The germline CDR1 and CDR2 sequences are SGDLS and YYNGEE. The CDR3 nucleotides are TGTGCCAGCAGCCCAGATATCATGAACACTGAAGCTTTCTTT. Translated: CASSPDIMNTEAFF.

CDR3 sequence: CASSGGLGDTQYF. The CDR3 DNA is TGTGCCAGCAGCGGGGGTTTAGGGGATACCCAGTACTTC. J is TRBJ2-5 and V is TRBV9; a weak D match, TRBD1 (5 bases). CDR1 SGDLS and CDR2 YYNGEE come from the germline V gene. V lost 3 bases, J lost 8 bases, and 14 bases lay in between. The CDR3 covers 13 residues.

Details on this clone: Compared with germline, one end of the junction differs, possibly owing to a read error. The chain couples TRBV5-1 to TRBJ2-6, with TRBD1 matching over 7 bases. Germline V gives CDR1 SGHRS, CDR2 YFSETQ. The CDR3 covers 17 residues. CDR3 DNA sequence: TGCGCCAGCAGTTTGGACAGGCTCGGCTCTGGGGCCAACGTCCTGACTTTC. It encodes CASSLDRLGSGANVLTF.

The chain uses TRBV6-5 and TRBJ1-6; D remains ambiguous. The CDR3 is made up of 15 amino acids. V dropped 1 base and J dropped 0 bases, with 4 bases sitting between them. Looked up from germline, CDR1 is MNHEY and CDR2 is SVGAGI. DNA for the CDR3: TGTGCCAGCAGTTACTTGAGCTCCTATAATTCACCCCTCCACTTT. This sequence encodes CASSYLSSYNSPLHF.

The chain recombines TRBV6-5 with TRBJ1-1; 11 bases fit TRBD1. Germline V lookup: CDR1 MNHEY, CDR2 SVGAGI. Trimming removed 2 bases from V and 1 base from J; junction bases left unmatched: 3. This CDR3 region has 16 residues. The CDR3 sequence: CASSYTGTGGNTEAFF. DNA of the CDR3: TGTGCCAGCAGTTACACCGGGACAGGGGGGAACACTGAAGCTTTCTTT.

This chain links TRBV2 with TRBJ2-7; D not certain. Deletions cut 3 bases from V and 3 bases from J, with 6 bases between. The CDR3 runs to 12 residues. Germline V gene sequence: CDR1 SNHLY, CDR2 FYNNEI. The CDR3 DNA reads TGTGCCAGCAGTGAGGGTCACTACGAGCAGTACTTC. Translated, it gives CASSEGHYEQYF.

CDR3 loop: CASSQTYLNTEAFF. The CDR3 coding sequence is TGTGCCAGCAGCCAGACATACCTGAACACTGAAGCTTTCTTT. The chain employs TRBV27 and TRBJ1-1; no definite D call. Trimming pared 6 bases from V and 0 bases from J, leaving 11 bases between. The germline gives CDR1 MNHEY, CDR2 SMNVEV (reference sequence). This CDR3 spans 14 amino acids.

The chain links TRBV19 to TRBJ2-1; tentatively, D is TRBD1 (6 bases). The CDR3 is made up of 16 amino acids. Trimming left V 4 bases short and J 8 bases short, with 21 bases between. The germline V gene has CDR1 LNHDA and CDR2 SQIVND (reference sequence). The chain's CDR3 is CASSTPQGPRNHEQFF. CDR3 bases: TGTGCCAGTAGTACCCCACAGGGACCCCGCAATCATGAGCAGTTCTTC.

This clone was detected once. V is TRBV27 and J is TRBJ2-7; D perhaps matches TRBD1 (5 bases). V gave up 6 bases and J gave up 3 bases, with 18 bases separating them. CDR1 is MNHEY, CDR2 SMNVEV, per germline (reference sequence). The CDR3 is 15 amino acids. The CDR3 is CASRKAVDSSYEQYF. The CDR3 nucleotides read TGTGCCAGCAGAAAGGCGGTTGACAGTAGCTACGAGCAGTACTTC.

This clone was seen once. V usage is TRBV3-1 (or the pseudogene TRBV3-2) and J usage is TRBJ2-2; no definite D call. Per germline, CDR1 LGHDT and CDR2 YNNKEL (reference sequence). CDR3 length: 14 amino acids. Between the trimmed V and J ends, which lost 1 base and 6 bases, there was a span of 9 bases. The CDR3 protein is CASSQGWDPGELFF. The CDR3, as DNA: TGTGCCAGCAGCCAAGGATGGGATCCCGGGGAGCTGTTTTTT.

The CDR3 loop reads CASSLTGTGSSNQPQHF. CDR3 nucleotide sequence: TGTGCCAGCAGCCTAACCGGGACAGGTAGCAGCAATCAGCCCCAGCATTTT. The rearrangement joins TRBV11-3 to TRBJ1-5; the match to TRBD1 covers 8 bases. The V segment lost 5 bases and the J segment 1 base; nucleotides outside the gene matches: 10. Looked up from germline, CDR1 is SGHNT and CDR2 is YENEEA. CDR3 size: 17 residues. The full variable domain, with the rest looked up from reference TRBV11-3 and TRBJ1-5, is EAGVVQSPRYKIIEKKQPVAFWCNPISGHNTLYWYLQNLGQGPELLIRYENEEAVDDSQLPKDRFSAERLKGVDSTLKIQPAELGDSAVYLCASSLTGTGSSNQPQHFGDGTRLSIL.

As concerns this clone: A read error may account for a junction end that differs from germline. The J gene is TRBJ2-1, the V gene TRBV9; 11 bases map to TRBD2. This CDR3 has 15 residues. In germline, CDR1 is SGDLS, CDR2 YYNGEE. CDR3 nucleotides: TGTGCCAGCAGCGTTAGCGGGAGGGCCTACCATGAGCAGTTCTTC. Protein product: CASSVSGRAYHEQFF.

V and J are TRBV20-1 and TRBJ2-7, with unresolved D. Between the trimmed V and J ends, which lost 2 bases and 6 bases, there was a span of 5 bases. The CDR3 runs to 10 residues. Looked up from germline, CDR1 is DFQATT and CDR2 is SNEGSKA (reference sequence). CDR3: CSARWGEQYF. Written as DNA, the CDR3 is TGCAGTGCTAGATGGGGCGAGCAGTACTTC.

The chain has TRBV7-2 and TRBJ2-3, with D tentatively TRBD1 (6 bases). The germline CDR1 and CDR2 sequences are SGHTA and FQGNSA. The CDR3 consists of 14 residues. V lost 3 bases and J 0 bases, leaving 7 bases between the germline ends. The CDR3 coding sequence is TGTGCCAGCAGCTTCGACAGGAGCACAGATACGCAGTATTTT. Protein: CASSFDRSTDTQYF.

The rearrangement uses TRBV30 and TRBJ1-2; maybe TRBD1 (5 bases). The germline CDR1 and CDR2 sequences are GTSNPN and SVGIG (reference sequence). Between the trimmed V and J ends, which lost 7 bases and 4 bases, there was a span of 19 bases. This CDR3 is built from 14 residues. Here the CDR3 reads CASTGSGWVYGYTF. Written as DNA, the CDR3 is TGTGCCTCCACCGGGTCAGGGTGGGTCTATGGCTACACCTTC.

The chain employs TRBV28 and TRBJ2-7, with D unclear. This CDR3 is built from 12 residues. V was cut by 4 bases and J by 4 bases, with 8 bases left in between. Germline loops: CDR1 MDHEN, CDR2 SYDVKM. CDR3 amino acids: CASSYPSYEQYF. The CDR3 DNA reads TGTGCCAGCAGTTACCCTAGTTACGAGCAGTACTTC.

J is TRBJ1-3 and V is TRBV3-1 (or the pseudogene TRBV3-2); D not resolved. There are 17 residues in the CDR3. V was trimmed by 4 bases and J by 3 bases, leaving 19 bases between them. Germline values: CDR1 LGHDT, CDR2 YNNKEL (reference sequence). The CDR3 bases are TGTGCCAGCAGCCCCTATGTGGTTGCGGTTGGTGGAAACACCATATATTTT. Its protein is CASSPYVVAVGGNTIYF.

On this clone itself: Other nucleotide sequences from this sample produce the same CDR3. The V and J genes are TRBV9 and TRBJ1-2; possibly TRBD1 for D (5 bases). V lost 3 bases to trimming and J lost 2 bases, with 14 bases between them. Germline values: CDR1 SGDLS, CDR2 YYNGEE. CDR3 size: 15 residues. CDR3 bases: TGTGCCAGCAGCGCCGGAACCCAGGGAAACTATGGCTACACCTTC. Protein product: CASSAGTQGNYGYTF.

This chain joins TRBV27 and TRBJ2-1; the D call may be TRBD1 or TRBD2 (5 bases each). V was pared by 5 bases and J by 13 bases, with 12 bases between. The CDR3 loop spans 11 amino acids. The V gene's germline CDR1 is MNHEY and CDR2 SMNVEV (reference sequence). The CDR3 coding sequence is TGTGCCAGCAGTGTTTCCGGGACCCAGTTCTTC. Its protein product is CASSVSGTQFF.

The chain couples TRBV7-3 to TRBJ1-1; D remains unclear. The CDR3 spans 13 residues. The germline CDR1 and CDR2 sequences are SGHTA and FQGTGA. Between the trimmed V and J ends, which lost 4 bases and 3 bases, there was a span of 9 bases. CDR3 coding DNA: TGTGCCAGCAGCTCCCAGTCCCACACTGAAGCTTTCTTT. It codes for CASSSQSHTEAFF.

V usage is TRBV19 and J usage is TRBJ2-7; 8 bases map to TRBD2. The CDR3 runs to 16 residues. V shed 3 bases, J shed 1 base, and the junction held 8 bases outside the gene matches. CDR1 and CDR2 from the germline V gene are LNHDA and SQIVND (reference sequence). This CDR3 reads CASSMNGVAGSYEQYF. The CDR3 nucleotides read TGTGCCAGTAGTATGAATGGTGTAGCGGGATCCTACGAGCAGTACTTC.

The genes are TRBV25-1 and TRBJ2-1; D is unresolved. Germline loops: CDR1 MGHDK, CDR2 SYGVNS. The CDR3 loop spans 13 amino acids. V gave up 2 bases and J gave up 6 bases, with 8 bases separating them. The CDR3 DNA is TGTGCCAGCAGTGAACGGATCAGCAATGAGCAGTTCTTC. Translation: CASSERISNEQFF.

The CDR3 region has the DNA TGTGCCAGCAGTCTCAGCTCCTACGAGCAGTACTTC. Protein sequence: CASSLSSYEQYF. The genes are TRBV6-5 and TRBJ2-7; D not resolved. Trimming stripped 5 bases from V and 0 bases from J, with 5 bases between. The CDR3 runs 12 residues. Germline CDR1 and CDR2: MNHEY and SVGAGI.

This clone was counted many times. The rearrangement links TRBV7-9 to TRBJ1-2; D not certain. Germline V gives CDR1 SEHNR, CDR2 FQNEAQ (reference sequence). This CDR3 is built from 12 residues. Trimming removed 11 bases at V and 7 bases at J, with 17 bases between. The CDR3 spells CAGSGLVGGYTF. In DNA form, the CDR3 reads TGTGCCGGCTCGGGCCTCGTCGGTGGCTACACCTTC.

This sequence joins TRBV9 and TRBJ1-2; a possible D gene is TRBD1 (6 bases). The CDR3 is made up of 14 amino acids. With 4 bases removed from V and 4 bases from J, the gap between germline ends came to 14 bases. In germline, CDR1 is SGDLS, CDR2 YYNGEE. CDR3 nucleotide sequence: TGTGCCAGCAGCCCCAGATGGGACACCTATGGCTACACCTTC. As protein: CASSPRWDTYGYTF.